Described below is a single T cell receptor beta chain sequence and its context. The sample comes from a study of cytotoxic CD8 clonotypes in ibrutinib-treated CLL. Study context: There were roughly 12 relapsed/refractory patients and more than 14 treatment-naive patients, and 17 were IGHV unmutated.

This CDR3 has 16 amino acids. V was cut by 1 base and J by 6 bases, with 16 bases left in between. CDR1 LGHNA and CDR2 YNFKEQ come from the germline V gene. Deep sequencing aimed at 1 in 200,000 to 1 in 1 million T cells' resolution. Profiled with immunoSEQ multiplex PCR; TCRdb holds only in-frame clones, not every one. The data contain about 130,000 clones, 70% to 90% of them singletons. Around 2 micrograms of genomic DNA from cryopreserved PBMCs went into TCR beta libraries. Sequenced material: PBMCs, taken after 24 months of ibrutinib treatment. The chain carries TRBV4-2 and TRBJ1-5; no clear D. The TCR originated in a human donor with chronic lymphocytic leukemia. The CDR3 region has the DNA TGTGCCAGCAGCCAAGGACTCCAGCCAGGTTCTCAGCCCCAGCATTTT. Its protein product is CASSQGLQPGSQPQHF.